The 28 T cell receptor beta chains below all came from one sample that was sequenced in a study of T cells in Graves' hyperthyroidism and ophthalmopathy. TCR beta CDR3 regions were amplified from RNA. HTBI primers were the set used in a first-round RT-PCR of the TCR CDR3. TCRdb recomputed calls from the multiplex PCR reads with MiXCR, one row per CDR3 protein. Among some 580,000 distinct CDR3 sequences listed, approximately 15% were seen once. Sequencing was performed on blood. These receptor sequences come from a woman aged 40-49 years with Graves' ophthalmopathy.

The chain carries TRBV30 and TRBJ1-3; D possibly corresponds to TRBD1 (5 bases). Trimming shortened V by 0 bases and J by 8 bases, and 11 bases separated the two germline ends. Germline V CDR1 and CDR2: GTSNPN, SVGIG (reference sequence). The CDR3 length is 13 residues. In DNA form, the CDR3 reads TGTGCCTGGAGTGTACTTGCGGGGGACACCATATATTTT. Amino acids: CAWSVLAGDTIYF.

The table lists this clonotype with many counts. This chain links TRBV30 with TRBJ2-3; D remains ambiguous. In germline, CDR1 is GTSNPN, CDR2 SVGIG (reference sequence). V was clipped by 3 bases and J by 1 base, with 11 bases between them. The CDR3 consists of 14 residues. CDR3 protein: CAWRNPRGTDTQYF. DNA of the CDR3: TGTGCCTGGAGAAACCCTAGGGGCACAGATACGCAGTATTTT.

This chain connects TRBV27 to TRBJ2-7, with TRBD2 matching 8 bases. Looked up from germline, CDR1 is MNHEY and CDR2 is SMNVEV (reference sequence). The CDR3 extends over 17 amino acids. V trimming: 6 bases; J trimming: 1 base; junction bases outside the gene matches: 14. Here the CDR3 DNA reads TGTGCCAGCAGACCACCCCTCGGGCGGGGGGAATCCTACGAGCAGTACTTC. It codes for CASRPPLGRGESYEQYF.

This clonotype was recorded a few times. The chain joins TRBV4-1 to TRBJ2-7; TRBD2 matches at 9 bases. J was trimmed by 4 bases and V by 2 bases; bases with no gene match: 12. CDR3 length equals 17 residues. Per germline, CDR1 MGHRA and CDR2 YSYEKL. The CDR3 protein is CASSQPSRIAGVYEQYF. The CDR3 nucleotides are TGCGCCAGCAGCCAACCCAGTCGTATAGCGGGAGTGTACGAGCAGTACTTC.

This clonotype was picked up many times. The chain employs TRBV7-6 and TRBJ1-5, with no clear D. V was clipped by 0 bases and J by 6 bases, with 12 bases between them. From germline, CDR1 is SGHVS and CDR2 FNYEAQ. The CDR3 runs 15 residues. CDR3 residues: CASSLAPDPVQPQHF. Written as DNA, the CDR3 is TGTGCCAGCAGCTTAGCGCCCGATCCGGTTCAGCCCCAGCATTTT.

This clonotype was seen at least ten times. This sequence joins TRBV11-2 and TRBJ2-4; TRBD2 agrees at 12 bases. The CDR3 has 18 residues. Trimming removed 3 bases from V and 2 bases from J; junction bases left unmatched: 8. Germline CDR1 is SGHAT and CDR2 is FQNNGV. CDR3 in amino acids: CASSLRLAGVGTKNIQYF. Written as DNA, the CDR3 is TGTGCCAGCAGCTTGCGACTAGCGGGAGTAGGAACCAAAAACATTCAGTACTTC.

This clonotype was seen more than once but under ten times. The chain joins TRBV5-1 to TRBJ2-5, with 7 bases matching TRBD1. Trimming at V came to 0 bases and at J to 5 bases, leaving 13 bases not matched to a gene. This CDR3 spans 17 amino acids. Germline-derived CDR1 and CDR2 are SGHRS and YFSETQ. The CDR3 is CASSLGYETGISETQYF. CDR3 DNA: TGCGCCAGCAGCTTGGGTTACGAGACAGGGATCTCGGAGACCCAGTACTTC.

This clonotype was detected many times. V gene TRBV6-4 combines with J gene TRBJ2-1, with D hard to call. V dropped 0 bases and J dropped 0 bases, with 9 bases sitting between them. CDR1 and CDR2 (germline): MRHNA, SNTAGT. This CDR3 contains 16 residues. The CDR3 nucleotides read TGTGCCAGCAGTGACTCTAGACATAGCTCCTACAATGAGCAGTTCTTC. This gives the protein CASSDSRHSSYNEQFF.

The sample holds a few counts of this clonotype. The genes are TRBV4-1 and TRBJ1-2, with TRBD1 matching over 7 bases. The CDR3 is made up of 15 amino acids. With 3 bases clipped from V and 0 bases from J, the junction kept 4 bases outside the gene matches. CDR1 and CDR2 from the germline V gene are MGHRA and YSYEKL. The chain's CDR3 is CASSHRTGSNYGYTF. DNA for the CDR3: TGCGCCAGCAGCCATCGGACAGGATCTAACTATGGCTACACCTTC.

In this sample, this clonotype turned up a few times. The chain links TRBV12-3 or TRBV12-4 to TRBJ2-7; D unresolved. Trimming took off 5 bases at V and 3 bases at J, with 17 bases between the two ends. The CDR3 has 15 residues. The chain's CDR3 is CASSQRAPGIYEQYF. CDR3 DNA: TGTGCCAGCAGTCAAAGAGCCCCAGGAATCTACGAGCAGTACTTC.

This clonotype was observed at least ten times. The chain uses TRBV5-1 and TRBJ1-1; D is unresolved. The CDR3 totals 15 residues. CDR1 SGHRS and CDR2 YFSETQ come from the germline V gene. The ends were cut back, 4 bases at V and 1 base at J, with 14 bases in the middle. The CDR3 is CASSGSGDTNTEAFF. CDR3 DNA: TGCGCCAGCAGCGGCTCGGGAGATACGAACACTGAAGCTTTCTTT.

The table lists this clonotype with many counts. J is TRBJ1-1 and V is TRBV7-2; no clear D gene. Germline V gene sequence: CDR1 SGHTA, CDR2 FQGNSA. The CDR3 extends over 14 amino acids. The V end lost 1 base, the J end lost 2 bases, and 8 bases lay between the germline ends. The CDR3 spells CASSLVEGNTEAFF. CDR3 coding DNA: TGTGCCAGCAGCTTAGTTGAAGGAAACACTGAAGCTTTCTTT.

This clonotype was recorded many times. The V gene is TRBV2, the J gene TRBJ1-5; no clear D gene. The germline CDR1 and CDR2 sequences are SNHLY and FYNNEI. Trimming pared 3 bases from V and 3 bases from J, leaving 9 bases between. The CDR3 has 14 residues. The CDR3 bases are TGTGCCAGCAGTGATGATCAATTCAATCAGCCCCAGCATTTT. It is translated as CASSDDQFNQPQHF.

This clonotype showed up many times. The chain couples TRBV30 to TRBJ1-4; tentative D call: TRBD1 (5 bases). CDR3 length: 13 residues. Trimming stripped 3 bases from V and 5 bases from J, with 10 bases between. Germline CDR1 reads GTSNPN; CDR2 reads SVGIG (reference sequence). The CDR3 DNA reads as TGTGCCTGGAGCCGCAGGGCAAATGAAAAACTGTTTTTT. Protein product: CAWSRRANEKLFF.

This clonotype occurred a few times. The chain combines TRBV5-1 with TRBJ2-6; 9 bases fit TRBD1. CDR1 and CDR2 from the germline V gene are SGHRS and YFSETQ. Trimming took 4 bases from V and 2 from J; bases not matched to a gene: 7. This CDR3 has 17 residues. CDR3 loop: CASSATGGSPGANVLTF. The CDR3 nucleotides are TGCGCCAGCAGCGCAACAGGGGGCTCACCTGGGGCCAACGTCCTGACTTTC. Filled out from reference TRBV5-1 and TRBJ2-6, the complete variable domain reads KAGVTQTPRYLIKTRGQQVTLSCSPISGHRSVSWYQQTPGQGLQFLFEYFSETQRNKGNFPGRFSGRQFSNSRSEMNVSTLELGDSALYLCASSATGGSPGANVLTFGAGSRLTVL.

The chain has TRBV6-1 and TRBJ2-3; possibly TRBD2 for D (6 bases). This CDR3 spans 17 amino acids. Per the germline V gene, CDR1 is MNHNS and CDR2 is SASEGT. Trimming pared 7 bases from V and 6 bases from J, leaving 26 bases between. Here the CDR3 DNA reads TGTGCCAGCAACCTCGCCCGTATCCGAGGGACTTACGATACGCAGTATTTT. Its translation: CASNLARIRGTYDTQYF.

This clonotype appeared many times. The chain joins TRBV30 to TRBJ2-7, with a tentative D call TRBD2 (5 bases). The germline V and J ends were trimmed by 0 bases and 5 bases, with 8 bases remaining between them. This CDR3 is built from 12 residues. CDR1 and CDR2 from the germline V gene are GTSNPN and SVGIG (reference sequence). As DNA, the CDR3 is TGTGCCTGGAGTGTACGAGGGAACGAGCAGTACTTC. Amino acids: CAWSVRGNEQYF.

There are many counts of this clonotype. The chain's CDR3 is CAISGGLGYEQYF. CDR3 sequence (DNA): TGTGCCATCAGTGGGGGACTTGGATACGAGCAGTACTTC. This chain uses TRBV10-3 with TRBJ2-7, with D perhaps matching TRBD2 (6 bases). Germline-derived CDR1 and CDR2 are ENHRY and SYGVKD. The germline V and J ends were trimmed by 4 bases and 4 bases, with 11 bases remaining between them. CDR3 size: 13 residues.

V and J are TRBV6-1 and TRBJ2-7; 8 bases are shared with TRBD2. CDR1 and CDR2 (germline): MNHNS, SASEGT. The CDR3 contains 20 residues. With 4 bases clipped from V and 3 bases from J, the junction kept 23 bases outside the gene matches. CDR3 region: CASSAARGGASGLDYYEQYF. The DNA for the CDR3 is TGTGCCAGCAGTGCCGCTAGAGGGGGGGCTAGCGGGTTGGACTACTACGAGCAGTACTTC.

The CDR3 DNA follows: TGCAGTGCTAGAGATCGGGTCAGGGGGTACTCTGGGGCCAACGTCCTGACTTTC. Translation: CSARDRVRGYSGANVLTF. The chain joins TRBV20-1 to TRBJ2-6, with TRBD1 matching over 7 bases. The CDR3 consists of 18 residues. Germline lookup yields CDR1 DFQATT and CDR2 SNEGSKA (reference sequence). V lost 0 bases, J lost 0 bases, and 8 bases stayed unmatched.

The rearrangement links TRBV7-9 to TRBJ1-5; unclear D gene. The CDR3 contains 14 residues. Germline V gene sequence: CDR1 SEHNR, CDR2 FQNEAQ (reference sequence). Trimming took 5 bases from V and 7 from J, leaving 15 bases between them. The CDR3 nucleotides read TGTGCCAGCAGCAGCCCCTCGTCAGGACAGCCCCAGCATTTT. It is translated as CASSSPSSGQPQHF.

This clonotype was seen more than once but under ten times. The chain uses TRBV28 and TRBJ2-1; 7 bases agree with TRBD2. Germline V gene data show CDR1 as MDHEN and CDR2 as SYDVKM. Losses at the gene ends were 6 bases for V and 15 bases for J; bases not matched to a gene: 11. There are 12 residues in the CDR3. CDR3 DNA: TGTGCCAGCAGCCAGCCGGGAGGACGATGGTTCTTC. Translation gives CASSQPGGRWFF.

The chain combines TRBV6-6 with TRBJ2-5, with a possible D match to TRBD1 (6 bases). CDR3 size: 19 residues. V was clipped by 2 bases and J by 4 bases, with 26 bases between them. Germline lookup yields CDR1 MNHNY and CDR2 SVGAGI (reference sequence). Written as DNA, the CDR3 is TGTGCCAGCAGTTACGGACAGAGGGGTACCGGTTTTCCGGGAGAGACCCAGTACTTC. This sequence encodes CASSYGQRGTGFPGETQYF.

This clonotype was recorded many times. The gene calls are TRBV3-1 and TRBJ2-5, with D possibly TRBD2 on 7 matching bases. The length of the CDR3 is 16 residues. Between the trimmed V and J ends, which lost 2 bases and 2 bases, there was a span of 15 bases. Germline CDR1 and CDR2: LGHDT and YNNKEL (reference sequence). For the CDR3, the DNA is TGTGCCAGCAGCCAACGAGGAGCGGGACATCAAGAGACCCAGTACTTC. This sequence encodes CASSQRGAGHQETQYF.

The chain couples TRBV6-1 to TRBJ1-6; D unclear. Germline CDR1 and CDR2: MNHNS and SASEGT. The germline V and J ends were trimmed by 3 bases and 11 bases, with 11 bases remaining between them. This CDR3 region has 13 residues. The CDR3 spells CASSEFSGAPLHF. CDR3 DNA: TGTGCCAGCAGTGAGTTTTCAGGAGCACCCCTCCACTTT.

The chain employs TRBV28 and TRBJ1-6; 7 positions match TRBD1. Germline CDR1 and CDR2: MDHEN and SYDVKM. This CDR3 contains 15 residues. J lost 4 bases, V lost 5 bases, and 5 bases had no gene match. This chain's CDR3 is CASSATGQYNSPLHF. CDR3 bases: TGTGCCAGCAGTGCGACGGGACAGTATAATTCACCCCTCCACTTT.

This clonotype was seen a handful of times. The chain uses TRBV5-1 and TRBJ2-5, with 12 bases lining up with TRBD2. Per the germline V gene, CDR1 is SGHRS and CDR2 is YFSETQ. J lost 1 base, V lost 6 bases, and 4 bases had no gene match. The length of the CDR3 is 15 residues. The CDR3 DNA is TGCGCCAGCACCATGACTAGCGGGGGCCAAGAGACCCAGTACTTC. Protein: CASTMTSGGQETQYF. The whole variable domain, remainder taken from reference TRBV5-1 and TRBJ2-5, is KAGVTQTPRYLIKTRGQQVTLSCSPISGHRSVSWYQQTPGQGLQFLFEYFSETQRNKGNFPGRFSGRQFSNSRSEMNVSTLELGDSALYLCASTMTSGGQETQYFGPGTRLLVL.

CDR3 sequence: CASSQEGAPEYF. The CDR3 nucleotides read TGTGCCAGCAGCCAAGAAGGAGCCCCGGAGTACTTC. The V and J genes are TRBV3-1 and TRBJ2-5, with no clear D. CDR3 size: 12 residues. V lost 0 bases and J 12 bases, leaving 11 bases between the germline ends. Germline V lookup: CDR1 LGHDT, CDR2 YNNKEL (reference sequence).